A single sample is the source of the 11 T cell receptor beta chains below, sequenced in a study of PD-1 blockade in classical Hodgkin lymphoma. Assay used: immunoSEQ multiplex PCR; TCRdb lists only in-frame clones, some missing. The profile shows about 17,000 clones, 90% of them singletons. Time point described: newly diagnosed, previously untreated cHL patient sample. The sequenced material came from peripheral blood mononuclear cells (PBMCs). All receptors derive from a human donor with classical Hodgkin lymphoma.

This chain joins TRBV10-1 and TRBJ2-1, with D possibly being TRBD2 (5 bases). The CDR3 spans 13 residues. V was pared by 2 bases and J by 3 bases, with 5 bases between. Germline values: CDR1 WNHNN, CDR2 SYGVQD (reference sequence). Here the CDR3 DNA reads TGCGCCAGCAGTGAGCGGGACTACAATGAGCAGTTCTTC. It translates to CASSERDYNEQFF.

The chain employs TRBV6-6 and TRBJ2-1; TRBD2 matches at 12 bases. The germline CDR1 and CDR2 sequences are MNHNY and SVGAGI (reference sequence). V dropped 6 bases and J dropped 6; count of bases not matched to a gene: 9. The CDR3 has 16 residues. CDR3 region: CASSQTSGRVRNEQFF. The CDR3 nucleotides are TGTGCCAGCAGCCAGACTAGCGGGAGAGTGCGCAATGAGCAGTTCTTC.

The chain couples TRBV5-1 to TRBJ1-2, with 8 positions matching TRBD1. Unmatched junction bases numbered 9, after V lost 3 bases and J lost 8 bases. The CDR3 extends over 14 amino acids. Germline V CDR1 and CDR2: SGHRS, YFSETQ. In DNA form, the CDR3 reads TGCGCCAGCAGCTCGGCGGACAGGGTAAAAGGCTACACCTTC. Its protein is CASSSADRVKGYTF.

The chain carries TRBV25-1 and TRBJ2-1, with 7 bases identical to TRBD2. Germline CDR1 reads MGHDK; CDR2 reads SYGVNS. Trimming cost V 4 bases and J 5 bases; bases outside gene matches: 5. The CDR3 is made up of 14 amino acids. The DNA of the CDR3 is TGTGCCAGCAGTGCTGGGGGGGTTGACAATGAGCAGTTCTTC. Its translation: CASSAGGVDNEQFF.

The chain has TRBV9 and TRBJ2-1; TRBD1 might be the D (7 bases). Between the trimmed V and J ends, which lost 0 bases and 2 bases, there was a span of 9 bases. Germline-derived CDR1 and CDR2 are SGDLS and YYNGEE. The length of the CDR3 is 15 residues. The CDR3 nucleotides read TGTGCCAGCAGCGTAGGCAGGGGGGCCTACAATGAGCAGTTCTTC. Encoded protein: CASSVGRGAYNEQFF.

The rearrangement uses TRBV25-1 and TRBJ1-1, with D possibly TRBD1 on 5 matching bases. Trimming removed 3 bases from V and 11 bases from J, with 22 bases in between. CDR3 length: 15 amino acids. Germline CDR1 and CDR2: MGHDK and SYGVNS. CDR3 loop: CASSEQPRGEVRAFF. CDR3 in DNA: TGTGCCAGCAGTGAGCAGCCCCGGGGGGAGGTGAGGGCTTTCTTT.

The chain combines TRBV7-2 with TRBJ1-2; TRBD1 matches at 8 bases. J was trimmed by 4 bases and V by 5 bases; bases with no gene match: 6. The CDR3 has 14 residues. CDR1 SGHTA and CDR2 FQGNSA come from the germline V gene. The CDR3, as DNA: TGTGCCAGCAGCCTACTGGACAGGGCCTATGGCTACACCTTC. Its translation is CASSLLDRAYGYTF.

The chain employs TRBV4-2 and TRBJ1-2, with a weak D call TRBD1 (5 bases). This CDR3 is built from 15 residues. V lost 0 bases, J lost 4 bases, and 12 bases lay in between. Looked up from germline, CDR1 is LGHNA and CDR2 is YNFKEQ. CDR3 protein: CASSQDWGVGYGYTF. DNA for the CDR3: TGTGCCAGCAGCCAAGATTGGGGGGTGGGCTATGGCTACACCTTC.

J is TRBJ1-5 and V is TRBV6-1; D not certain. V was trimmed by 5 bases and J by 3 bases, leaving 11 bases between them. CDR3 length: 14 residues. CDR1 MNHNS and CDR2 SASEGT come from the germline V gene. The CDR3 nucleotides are TGTGCCAGCAGTAGGGTTGGTGCCAATCAGCCCCAGCATTTT. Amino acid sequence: CASSRVGANQPQHF.

The CDR3, as DNA: TGTGCCAGCAGCTTAGGGACAGGGGTCGGCTACACCTTC. It is translated as CASSLGTGVGYTF. The genes are TRBV5-4 and TRBJ1-2; 10 positions match TRBD1. The J segment lost 8 bases and the V segment lost 2 bases, leaving 3 bases of the junction unmatched. This CDR3 is built from 13 residues. Germline V gene lookup returns CDR1 SGHNT and CDR2 YYREEE (reference sequence).

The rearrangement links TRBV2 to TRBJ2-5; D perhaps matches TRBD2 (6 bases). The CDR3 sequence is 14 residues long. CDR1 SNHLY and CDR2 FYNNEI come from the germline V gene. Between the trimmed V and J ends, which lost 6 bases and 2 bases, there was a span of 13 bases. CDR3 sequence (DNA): TGTGCCAGCAGGGCCGGGACTTTACAAGAGACCCAGTACTTC. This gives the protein CASRAGTLQETQYF.